What follows are 17 T cell receptor beta chains derived from one specimen sequenced in a study of T cells after yellow fever vaccination. TCRdb analysed the 5' RACE reads with MiXCR anew, one entry per CDR3 protein. This sample has a few hundred thousand distinct CDR3 sequences; less than 9% occur once, and the top ten carry roughly 0.86%. Sequenced material: CD4+ T cells sorted from PBMCs, taken 15 days after the yellow fever booster vaccination. Receptors were obtained from a man under 40 who received the YFV17D yellow fever vaccine.

This clonotype was seen a handful of times. The chain uses TRBV7-6 and TRBJ2-5, with 7 bases that match TRBD1. V shed 4 bases, J shed 4 bases, and the junction held 3 bases outside the gene matches. This CDR3 has 13 amino acids. The germline gives CDR1 SGHVS, CDR2 FNYEAQ. CDR3 sequence (DNA): TGTGCCAGCAGCTCTACAGGGGCAGAGACCCAGTACTTC. This encodes CASSSTGAETQYF.

This clonotype was counted many times. This chain joins TRBV29-1 and TRBJ2-7; D gene unclear. V dropped 6 bases and J dropped 0 bases, with 6 bases sitting between them. The CDR3 covers 11 residues. CDR1 and CDR2 from the germline V gene are SQVTM and ANQGSEA. The CDR3 sequence is CSVSFSYEQYF. CDR3 nucleotides: TGCAGCGTATCCTTCTCCTACGAGCAGTACTTC.

CDR3 loop: CASKTGAYEQYF. The DNA for the CDR3 is TGTGCCAGCAAGACAGGGGCCTACGAGCAGTACTTC. The chain joins TRBV6-4 to TRBJ2-7, with 8 bases matching TRBD1. The CDR3 has 12 residues. The germline V gene encodes CDR1 MRHNA and CDR2 SNTAGT. The J segment lost 2 bases and the V segment lost 7 bases, leaving 1 base of the junction unmatched.

The gene calls are TRBV20-1 and TRBJ2-3; 14 nucleotides agree with TRBD2. CDR1 DFQATT and CDR2 SNEGSKA come from the germline V gene (reference sequence). The junction had 4 bases not matched to a gene; V was cut back by 6 bases and J by 5 bases. CDR3 length equals 14 residues. DNA for the CDR3: TGCAGTGCAACGACTAGCGGGAGGGTAGATACGCAGTATTTT. It yields the protein CSATTSGRVDTQYF.

This clonotype was observed many times. This chain joins TRBV7-9 and TRBJ2-1; 10 positions agree with TRBD2. The J segment lost 6 bases and the V segment lost 8 bases, leaving 7 bases of the junction unmatched. This CDR3 has 14 amino acids. Germline values: CDR1 SEHNR, CDR2 FQNEAQ (reference sequence). The CDR3 DNA sequence: TGTGCCAGCTCGCCTAGCGGGGGTCTCAATGAGCAGTTCTTC. It is translated as CASSPSGGLNEQFF.

This clonotype came up a few times. J is TRBJ2-1 and V is TRBV11-2; TRBD1 agrees at 11 bases. The ends lost 5 bases at V and 0 bases at J; junction bases unmatched: 9. The germline gives CDR1 SGHAT, CDR2 FQNNGV. The CDR3 covers 18 residues. The CDR3: CASSRRDRGFSSYNEQFF. The CDR3 coding sequence is TGTGCCAGCAGCAGAAGGGACAGGGGGTTTAGCTCCTACAATGAGCAGTTCTTC. Based on the CDR3 plus reference TRBV11-2 and TRBJ2-1, the full variable domain is EAGVAQSPRYKIIEKRQSVAFWCNPISGHATLYWYQQILGQGPKLLIQFQNNGVVDDSQLPKDRFSAERLKGVDSTLKIQPAKLEDSAVYLCASSRRDRGFSSYNEQFFGPGTRLTVL.

The sample holds many counts of this clonotype. V and J are TRBV11-3 and TRBJ2-1; 9 positions match TRBD2. J was trimmed by 7 bases and V by 2 bases; bases with no gene match: 9. The CDR3 extends over 16 amino acids. CDR1 and CDR2 from the germline V gene are SGHNT and YENEEA. CDR3 protein: CASSLSGAGGRNEQFF. Here the CDR3 DNA reads TGTGCCAGCAGCTTATCCGGGGCGGGAGGGAGGAATGAGCAGTTCTTC.

The gene calls are TRBV19 and TRBJ2-2, with 7 bases identical to TRBD2. Trimming at V came to 3 bases and at J to 8 bases, leaving 12 bases not matched to a gene. The CDR3 runs 16 residues. CDR1 is LNHDA, CDR2 SQIVND, per germline (reference sequence). CDR3 DNA sequence: TGTGCCAGTAGTATCCCAGCGGGGAATAACCGTGGGGAGCTGTTTTTT. Amino acid sequence: CASSIPAGNNRGELFF.

This clonotype has a count of ten or more. This chain uses TRBV12-3 or TRBV12-4 with TRBJ2-5; TRBD1 matches 7 bases. V was pared by 7 bases and J by 2 bases, with 4 bases of the junction left unmatched. This CDR3 is 13 amino acids long. CDR3 region: CASTGQLQETQYF. The CDR3 DNA is TGTGCCAGCACGGGACAGTTACAAGAGACCCAGTACTTC.

This sequence joins TRBV9 and TRBJ2-7; the D is unclear. CDR1 is SGDLS and CDR2 is YYNGEE in the germline V gene. V was pared by 0 bases and J by 2 bases, with 9 bases between. The CDR3 runs to 14 residues. CDR3 sequence (DNA): TGTGCCAGCAGCGTAGAAGCAGGAGCCTACGAGCAGTACTTC. Its translation: CASSVEAGAYEQYF.

Points on this clonotype: One base away lies a much larger clone, so this may be a sequencing read error. The gene calls are TRBV24-1 and TRBJ2-3; D uncertain. The V end lost 3 bases, the J end lost 7 bases, and 16 bases lay between the germline ends. CDR3 length equals 15 residues. CDR1 KGHDR and CDR2 SFDVKD come from the germline V gene. The CDR3 sequence: CATSDPKVFTYTQYF. In nucleotides, the CDR3 is TGTGCCACCAGTGATCCAAAGGTCTTTACATATACGCAGTATTTT.

This clonotype was recorded a few times. J is TRBJ1-3 and V is TRBV9, with unresolved D. The V and J ends lost 4 bases and 0 bases respectively, with 11 bases between them. Germline V gives CDR1 SGDLS, CDR2 YYNGEE. The CDR3 is 15 amino acids. CDR3 amino acids: CASSPRQDSGNTIYF. Written as DNA, the CDR3 is TGTGCCAGCAGCCCGAGGCAGGACTCTGGAAACACCATATATTTT. Filled out from reference TRBV9 and TRBJ1-3, the complete variable domain reads DSGVTQTPKHLITATGQRVTLRCSPRSGDLSVYWYQQSLDQGLQFLIQYYNGEERAKGNILERFSAQQFPDLHSELNLSSLELGDSALYFCASSPRQDSGNTIYFGEGSWLTVV.

This clonotype was seen a handful of times. The V call is TRBV20-1, the J call TRBJ2-1; D is undetermined. CDR3 size: 13 residues. Germline loops: CDR1 DFQATT, CDR2 SNEGSKA (reference sequence). V lost 6 bases to trimming and J lost 4 bases, with 13 bases between them. The CDR3 DNA sequence: TGCAGTGCCCCTCAAGACCATTACAATGAGCAGTTCTTC. Encoded protein: CSAPQDHYNEQFF.

The table lists this clonotype with many counts. This sequence joins TRBV29-1 and TRBJ2-3; TRBD2 aligns across 13 bases. CDR1 SQVTM and CDR2 ANQGSEA come from the germline V gene. The V segment lost 8 bases and the J segment 6 bases; nucleotides outside the gene matches: 8. This CDR3 comprises 14 residues. In DNA, the CDR3 is TGCAGCTCCTCGGGACTAGCGGGATCGGATACGCAGTATTTT. This translates into CSSSGLAGSDTQYF.

The sample holds many counts of this clonotype. The rearrangement joins TRBV20-1 to TRBJ2-7; TRBD2 matches 12 bases. With V trimmed by 0 bases and J by 5 bases, 14 bases remained unmatched. This CDR3 comprises 18 residues. CDR1 and CDR2 from the germline V gene are DFQATT and SNEGSKA (reference sequence). The CDR3 loop is CSARDKTSGSAFGDEQYF. Here the CDR3 DNA reads TGCAGTGCTAGAGATAAGACTAGCGGGAGTGCTTTCGGCGACGAGCAGTACTTC.

This clonotype was counted a few times. The chain joins TRBV7-8 to TRBJ2-1; D is uncertain. Germline lookup yields CDR1 SGHVS and CDR2 FQNEAQ. V lost 5 bases to trimming and J lost 7 bases, with 18 bases between them. This CDR3 region has 15 residues. CDR3 loop: CASSQRAPKTNEQFF. The CDR3 DNA sequence: TGTGCCAGCAGCCAAAGGGCCCCCAAAACAAATGAGCAGTTCTTC.

The table lists this clonotype with a few counts. The chain links TRBV24-1 to TRBJ2-5; D is perhaps TRBD1 (5 bases). This CDR3 region has 15 residues. Germline V lookup: CDR1 KGHDR, CDR2 SFDVKD. V lost 2 bases and J 2 bases, leaving 11 bases between the germline ends. The DNA of the CDR3 is TGTGCCACCAGTGATTCATACAGGCCGCAAGAGACCCAGTACTTC. It encodes CATSDSYRPQETQYF.